This T cell receptor (beta chain) is drawn from a study of early T cells in non-severe SARS-CoV-2 infection. Whole-study context: Chains stayed unpaired after sequencing of bulk RNA from unsorted whole blood.

Trimming took 4 bases from V and 3 from J; bases not matched to a gene: 6. From germline, CDR1 is LNHNV and CDR2 YYDKDF (reference sequence). The CDR3 covers 14 residues. The TCR library protocol attached unique molecular identifiers to the individual cDNA molecules. TCRdb processed the 5' RACE reads anew with MiXCR; each CDR3 protein has one entry. The table records tens of thousands of distinct CDR3 sequences, roughly 15% of them present only once. V usage is TRBV15 and J usage is TRBJ2-7; TRBD1 matches at 7 bases. The material sequenced was whole blood, taken at baseline. The sequence was collected from an adult who was a healthcare worker with PCR-confirmed SARS-CoV-2 infection or an uninfected control (not recorded which). The CDR3 DNA follows: TGTGCCACCAGCATACGACAGGGAAACTACGAGCAGTACTTC. This codes for CATSIRQGNYEQYF. The whole variable domain, remainder taken from reference TRBV15 and TRBJ2-7, is DAMVIQNPRYQVTQFGKPVTLSCSQTLNHNVMYWYQQKSSQAPKLLFHYYDKDFNNEADTPDNFQSRRPNTSFCFLDIRSPGLGDTAMYLCATSIRQGNYEQYFGPGTRLTVT.